This T cell receptor (beta chain) appears in the sequencing data of a study of T-cell memory formation after mild COVID-19. At the level of the study: Largely, TCR clusters stayed within a single donor. General study results and limits: A balance of CD4 and CD8 characterized clones contracting day 15 to 85, whereas later expanders leaned CD4+. Of the contracting clones, CD4+ ones lay mainly in CM and EM, and CD8+ ones in EMRA.

From 5'RACE with constant-segment primers came TCR alpha and TCR beta cDNA libraries that carried sample barcodes and UMIs. In TCRdb, the 5' RACE reads were re-called with MiXCR into one record per CDR3 protein. Here the sample spans hundreds of thousands of distinct CDR3 sequences, around 28% being singletons. This clonotype was observed a few times. No antigen is known for it. The CDR3 consists of 14 residues. V dropped 5 bases and J dropped 7; count of bases not matched to a gene: 10. Germline CDR1 reads SEHNR; CDR2 reads FQNEAQ (reference sequence). This clonotype was sampled from an adult woman who had mild COVID-19 (a few samples of this study predate the infection). Cell type and time point are not known. The rearrangement uses TRBV7-9 and TRBJ1-2, with 7 bases identical to TRBD1. The sample comprised PBMCs or a T cell subset sorted from them (not recorded which). The CDR3 is CASSPQGGHGGYTF. In DNA form, the CDR3 reads TGTGCCAGCAGCCCGCAGGGGGGTCATGGTGGCTACACCTTC.